The 4 T cell receptor beta chains reported below all come from one sample, sequenced in a study of cytotoxic CD8 clonotypes in ibrutinib-treated CLL. Profiling relied on immunoSEQ multiplex PCR, and the TCRdb table lists in-frame clones only, not all of them. The repertoire holds 250,000 or so clones, 70% seen once, with approximately 15% in the top ten. The material was PBMCs, obtained after 24 months of ibrutinib treatment. The receptors were gathered from a human donor with chronic lymphocytic leukemia.

The J gene is TRBJ1-4, the V gene TRBV27; unclear D gene. V was pared by 4 bases and J by 7 bases, with 16 bases between. The germline CDR1 and CDR2 sequences are MNHEY and SMNVEV (reference sequence). This CDR3 spans 15 amino acids. The CDR3 nucleotides are TGTGCCAGCAGTTGGTTTGGTAGTCTGGGTGAAAAACTGTTTTTT. The encoded protein is CASSWFGSLGEKLFF.

This clone turned up a few times. CDR3: CASSLQGSEFF. In DNA, the CDR3 is TGTGCCAGCAGCTTACAGGGGAGTGAGTTCTTC. The rearrangement joins TRBV7-3 to TRBJ2-1; possibly TRBD1 for D (6 bases). CDR3 length: 11 amino acids. Deletions cut 2 bases from V and 14 bases from J, with 10 bases between. Looked up from germline, CDR1 is SGHTA and CDR2 is FQGTGA.

The genes are TRBV2 and TRBJ2-5, with 15 positions matching TRBD2. The CDR3 has 17 residues. Unmatched junction bases numbered 9, after V lost 6 bases and J lost 4 bases. Germline CDR1 is SNHLY and CDR2 is FYNNEI. CDR3 coding DNA: TGTGCCAGCAGCGGAGGACTAGCGGGAGGGGAGGCAGAGACCCAGTACTTC. Protein product: CASSGGLAGGEAETQYF.

This clone showed up just a few times. CDR3 sequence reads: CASNQPQHF. The CDR3 region has the DNA TGTGCCAGCAATCAGCCCCAGCATTTT. V usage is TRBV28 and J usage is TRBJ1-5; D call uncertain. Germline V gene data show CDR1 as MDHEN and CDR2 as SYDVKM. The CDR3 runs 9 residues. Trimming pared 7 bases from V and 5 bases from J, leaving 0 bases between.